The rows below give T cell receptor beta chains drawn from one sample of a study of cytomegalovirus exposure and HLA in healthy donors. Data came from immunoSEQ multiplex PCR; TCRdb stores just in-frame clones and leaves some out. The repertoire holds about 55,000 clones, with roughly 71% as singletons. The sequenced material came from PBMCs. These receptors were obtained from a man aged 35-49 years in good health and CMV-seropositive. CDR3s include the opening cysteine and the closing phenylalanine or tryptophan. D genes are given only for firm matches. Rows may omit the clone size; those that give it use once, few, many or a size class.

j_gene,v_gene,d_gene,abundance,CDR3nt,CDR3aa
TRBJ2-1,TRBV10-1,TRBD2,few,TGCGCCAGCAGTGTAGGACTAGCGGGCAATGAGCAGTTCTTC,CASSVGLAGNEQFF
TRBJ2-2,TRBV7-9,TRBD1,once,TGTGCCAGCAGCCTCGGGACAGGGGGTTCCGGGGAGCTGTTTTTT,CASSLGTGGSGELFF
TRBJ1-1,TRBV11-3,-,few,TGTGCCAGCAGCATGTACGGGACACTGGAGAACACTGAAGCTTTCTTT,CASSMYGTLENTEAFF
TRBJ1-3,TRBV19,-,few,TGTGCCAGTAGTATAGTACAGCCTGGAAACACCATATATTTT,CASSIVQPGNTIYF
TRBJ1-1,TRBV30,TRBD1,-,TGTGCCTGGAGGTATCCCGACAGGGGGAACACTGAAGCTTTCTTT,CAWRYPDRGNTEAFF
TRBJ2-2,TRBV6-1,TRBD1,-,TGTGCCAGCAGTGCGCGAAAAGACAGGACAGGCACCGGGGAGCTGTTTTTT,CASSARKDRTGTGELFF
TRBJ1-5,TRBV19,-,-,TGTGCCAGTAGTATAGTACAATATAGCAATCAGCCCCAGCATTTT,CASSIVQYSNQPQHF
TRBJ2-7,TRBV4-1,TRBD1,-,TGCGCCAGCAGCCAAGCGGGGACAGGGCAACATGGGGAGCAGTACTTC,CASSQAGTGQHGEQYF
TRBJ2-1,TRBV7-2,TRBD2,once,TGTGCCAGCAGCTCCCCGTGGACTAGCTCCTATGAGCAGTTCTTC,CASSSPWTSSYEQFF
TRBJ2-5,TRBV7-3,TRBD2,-,TGTGCCAGCAGTCCGGCGGGGGGTATGCTTCAAGAGACCCAGTACTTC,CASSPAGGMLQETQYF
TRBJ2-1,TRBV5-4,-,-,TGTGCCAGCAGCTTAACCGGACATTACAATGAGCAGTTCTTC,CASSLTGHYNEQFF
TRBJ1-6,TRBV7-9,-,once,TGTGCCAGCAGCTTAGACACGTCACCCCTCCACTTT,CASSLDTSPLHF